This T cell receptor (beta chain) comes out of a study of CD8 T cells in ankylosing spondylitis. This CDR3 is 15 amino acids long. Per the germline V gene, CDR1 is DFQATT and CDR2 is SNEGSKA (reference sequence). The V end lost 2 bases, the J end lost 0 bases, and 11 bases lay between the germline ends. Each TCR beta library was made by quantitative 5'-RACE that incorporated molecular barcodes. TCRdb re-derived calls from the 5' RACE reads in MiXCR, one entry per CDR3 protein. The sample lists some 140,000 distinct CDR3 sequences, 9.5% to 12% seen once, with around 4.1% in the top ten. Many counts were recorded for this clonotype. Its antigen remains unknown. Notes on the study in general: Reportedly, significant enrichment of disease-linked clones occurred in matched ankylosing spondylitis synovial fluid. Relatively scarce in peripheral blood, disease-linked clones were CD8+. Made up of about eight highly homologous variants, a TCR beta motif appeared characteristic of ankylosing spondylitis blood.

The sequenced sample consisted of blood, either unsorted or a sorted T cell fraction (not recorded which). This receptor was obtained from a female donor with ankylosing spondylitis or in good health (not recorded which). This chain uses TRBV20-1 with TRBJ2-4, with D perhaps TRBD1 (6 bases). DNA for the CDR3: TGCAGTGCTAGAACAGGGTTCCTAGCCAAAAACATTCAGTACTTC. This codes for CSARTGFLAKNIQYF.